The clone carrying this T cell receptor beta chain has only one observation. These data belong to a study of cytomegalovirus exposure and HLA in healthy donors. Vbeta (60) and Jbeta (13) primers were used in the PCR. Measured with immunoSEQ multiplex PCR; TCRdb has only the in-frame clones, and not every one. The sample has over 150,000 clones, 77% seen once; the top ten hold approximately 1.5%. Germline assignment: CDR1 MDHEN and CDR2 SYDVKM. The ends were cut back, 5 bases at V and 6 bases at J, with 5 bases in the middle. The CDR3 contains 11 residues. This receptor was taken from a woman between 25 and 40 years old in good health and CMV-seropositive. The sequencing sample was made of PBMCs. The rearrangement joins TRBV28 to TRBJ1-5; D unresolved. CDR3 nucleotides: TGTGCCAGCAGTCGGGGTCAGCCCCAGCATTTT. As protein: CASSRGQPQHF.